The 18 T cell receptor beta chains in this list originate from one sample, sequenced in a study of blood T cell repertoires in COVID-19. Profiling relied on immunoSEQ multiplex PCR, and the TCRdb table lists in-frame clones only, not all of them. The sample holds about 250,000 clones, roughly nine tenths seen once. The material sequenced was PBMCs or T cells enriched from blood (not recorded which). The origin of the receptors is a woman under 30 who had recovered from COVID-19.

To note about this clone: Other DNA sequences of this sample code for an identical CDR3. This chain connects TRBV5-1 to TRBJ1-1; 7 nucleotides align to TRBD1. V was clipped by 4 bases and J by 2 bases; unmatched bases: 5. CDR3 length equals 14 residues. Germline CDR1 reads SGHRS; CDR2 reads YFSETQ. The CDR3 is CASSPGDSNTEAFF. The CDR3 nucleotides are TGCGCCAGCAGCCCGGGGGACAGCAACACTGAAGCTTTCTTT.

This rearrangement joins TRBV9 to TRBJ2-6, with D unclear. CDR1 is SGDLS and CDR2 is YYNGEE in the germline V gene. The CDR3 extends over 17 amino acids. The V gene lost 0 bases and the J gene lost 0 bases, with 10 bases spanning the gap. In DNA form, the CDR3 reads TGTGCCAGCAGCGTAGGTCTTCTGCGCTCTGGGGCCAACGTCCTGACTTTC. This encodes CASSVGLLRSGANVLTF.

The rearrangement joins TRBV28 to TRBJ1-2; 8 nucleotides agree with TRBD1. The CDR3 consists of 14 residues. The V segment lost 2 bases and the J segment 8 bases; nucleotides outside the gene matches: 7. Germline values: CDR1 MDHEN, CDR2 SYDVKM. The CDR3 nucleotides read TGTGCCAGCAGTTTACCCGGACAGGGCGGCGGCTACACCTTC. Amino acid sequence: CASSLPGQGGGYTF.

The chain uses TRBV18 and TRBJ2-7; 8 nucleotides match TRBD1. V was clipped by 5 bases and J by 4 bases; unmatched bases: 10. The CDR3 totals 15 residues. The V gene's germline CDR1 is KGHSH and CDR2 LQKENI. The CDR3 loop reads CASSKLTGEGYEQYF. Here the CDR3 DNA reads TGTGCCAGCTCAAAACTGACAGGGGAAGGTTACGAGCAGTACTTC.

In its sample, this clone was seen once. This chain connects TRBV20-1 to TRBJ2-5, with D tentatively TRBD1 (6 bases). Germline V gives CDR1 DFQATT, CDR2 SNEGSKA (reference sequence). The CDR3 consists of 11 residues. V was pared by 6 bases and J by 2 bases, with 7 bases between. The CDR3, as DNA: TGCAGTGCGGGGACACAAGAGACCCAGTACTTC. It encodes CSAGTQETQYF.

V gene TRBV7-3 combines with J gene TRBJ1-2; 9 bases are a match to TRBD1. With V trimmed by 0 bases and J by 8 bases, 1 base remained unmatched. Germline CDR1 SGHTA, CDR2 FQGTGA. The CDR3 sequence is 13 residues long. The CDR3 coding sequence is TGTGCCAGCAGCTTAACGACAGGGGGAGGCTACACCTTC. Translating gives CASSLTTGGGYTF. The variable domain in full, with the rest retrieved from reference TRBV7-3 and TRBJ1-2, is GAGVSQTPSNKVTEKGKYVELRCDPISGHTALYWYRQSLGQGPEFLIYFQGTGAADDSGLPNDRFFAVRPEGSVSTLKIQRTERGDSAVYLCASSLTTGGGYTFGSGTRLTVV.

The chain uses TRBV12-5 and TRBJ2-1, with 8 bases that match TRBD2. The junction had 9 bases not matched to a gene; V was cut back by 3 bases and J by 5 bases. Germline CDR1 LGHNT, CDR2 FRNRAP. The CDR3 is 16 residues long. The CDR3 is CASGFGRGGSDNEQFF. DNA for the CDR3: TGTGCTAGTGGTTTTGGTCGGGGGGGCTCGGACAATGAGCAGTTCTTC.

The gene calls are TRBV19 and TRBJ2-5; 8 bases are a match to TRBD2. The CDR3 has 15 residues. The germline V gene encodes CDR1 LNHDA and CDR2 SQIVND (reference sequence). Trimming took 5 bases from V and 2 from J; bases not matched to a gene: 7. This CDR3 reads CASSSHSGAQETQYF. The CDR3 region has the DNA TGTGCCAGTAGTTCACATAGCGGGGCACAAGAGACCCAGTACTTC.

The chain couples TRBV7-3 to TRBJ2-5, with D possibly TRBD2 on 5 matching bases. V lost 5 bases and J 4 bases, leaving 17 bases between the germline ends. This CDR3 region has 15 residues. The germline V gene has CDR1 SGHTA and CDR2 FQGTGA. This chain's CDR3 is CASSPSPTSSETQYF. Written as DNA, the CDR3 is TGTGCCAGCAGCCCCTCTCCTACTAGTTCAGAGACCCAGTACTTC.

The V gene is TRBV6-5, the J gene TRBJ1-5, with 10 bases aligning to TRBD1. V gave up 8 bases and J gave up 4 bases; unmatched junction bases: 8. Germline assignment: CDR1 MNHEY and CDR2 SVGAGI. The CDR3 runs 15 residues. Here the CDR3 DNA reads TGTGCCAGCTCCGAGGGACAGGGGCAAAATCAGCCCCAGCATTTT. It is translated as CASSEGQGQNQPQHF.

The rearrangement joins TRBV3-1 (or the pseudogene TRBV3-2) to TRBJ2-2; 9 nucleotides match TRBD1. This CDR3 contains 14 residues. V dropped 7 bases and J dropped 4; count of bases not matched to a gene: 4. The germline V gene encodes CDR1 LGHDT and CDR2 YNNKEL (reference sequence). This CDR3 reads CASTRDRVTGELFF. The CDR3 region has the DNA TGTGCCAGCACCAGGGACAGGGTCACCGGGGAGCTGTTTTTT.

The chain employs TRBV27 and TRBJ1-5; 11 bases are shared with TRBD1. CDR1 is MNHEY and CDR2 is SMNVEV in the germline V gene (reference sequence). V trimming: 5 bases; J trimming: 6 bases; junction bases outside the gene matches: 12. The CDR3 covers 17 residues. CDR3 sequence: CASSNGQGAGVGQPQHF. CDR3 DNA: TGTGCCAGCAGTAACGGACAGGGGGCCGGAGTAGGTCAGCCCCAGCATTTT.

This clone was detected only once. V and J are TRBV18 and TRBJ1-6, with D perhaps TRBD1 (6 bases). Trimming removed 3 bases at V and 0 bases at J, with 12 bases between. Germline V CDR1 and CDR2: KGHSH, LQKENI. CDR3 length: 17 amino acids. Here the CDR3 reads CASSPIQGSSYNSPLHF. The CDR3 DNA reads as TGTGCCAGCTCACCGATTCAGGGGAGCTCCTATAATTCACCCCTCCACTTT.

Written as DNA, the CDR3 is TGTGCCAGCGGGGGGACAGGGTATGAAAAACTGTTTTTT. Translated, it gives CASGGTGYEKLFF. The chain combines TRBV6-5 with TRBJ1-4; 9 nucleotides match TRBD1. The V gene end was trimmed by 8 bases and the J gene end by 6 bases; junction bases not matched to a gene: 4. The CDR3 totals 13 residues. Germline assignment: CDR1 MNHEY and CDR2 SVGAGI.

The chain has TRBV7-3 and TRBJ2-5; 7 bases are a match to TRBD1. There are 15 residues in the CDR3. V lost 2 bases, J lost 2 bases, and 5 bases stayed unmatched. Germline V lookup: CDR1 SGHTA, CDR2 FQGTGA. This CDR3 is CASSLGGRGQETQYF. The CDR3 coding sequence is TGTGCCAGCAGCTTAGGGGGCAGGGGGCAAGAGACCCAGTACTTC.

The sample holds a few counts of this clone. This chain connects TRBV7-9 to TRBJ2-7, with 7 bases fitting TRBD2. Trimming cost V 5 bases and J 5 bases; bases outside gene matches: 12. CDR3 length equals 15 residues. The V gene's germline CDR1 is SEHNR and CDR2 FQNEAQ (reference sequence). CDR3 amino acids: CASSTEGVRGDEQYF. The CDR3 bases are TGTGCCAGCAGCACCGAGGGCGTCCGGGGGGACGAGCAGTACTTC.

The genes are TRBV5-1 and TRBJ1-2; TRBD1 agrees at 8 bases. The V gene end was trimmed by 3 bases and the J gene end by 6 bases; junction bases not matched to a gene: 4. The CDR3 is 13 amino acids. Germline V gives CDR1 SGHRS, CDR2 YFSETQ. CDR3 residues: CASSSGTGDGYTF. The CDR3 region has the DNA TGCGCCAGCAGCTCGGGGACAGGAGATGGCTACACCTTC.

This rearrangement joins TRBV2 to TRBJ2-1; D possibly corresponds to TRBD2 (5 bases). V was cut by 3 bases and J by 0 bases, with 12 bases left in between. Germline CDR1 and CDR2: SNHLY and FYNNEI. This CDR3 comprises 16 residues. CDR3 DNA: TGTGCCAGCAGTGAGCTTAAAGGGAGCTCCTACAATGAGCAGTTCTTC. Its translation is CASSELKGSSYNEQFF. The variable domain in full, with the rest retrieved from reference TRBV2 and TRBJ2-1, is EPEVTQTPSHQVTQMGQEVILRCVPISNHLYFYWYRQILGQKVEFLVSFYNNEISEKSEIFDDQFSVERPDGSNFTLKIRSTKLEDSAMYFCASSELKGSSYNEQFFGPGTRLTVL.